A single sample is the source of the 9 T cell receptor beta chains below, sequenced in a study of blood T cell repertoires in COVID-19. Repertoires were generated with immunoSEQ multiplex PCR, while TCRdb's copy carries only in-frame clones and drops some. The repertoire holds approximately 130,000 clones, with under 85% as singletons. The sequenced sample was peripheral blood. Source of these receptors: a middle-aged man with active or convalescent COVID-19.

The chain couples TRBV7-2 to TRBJ2-7, with a possible D match to TRBD1 (6 bases). V shed 3 bases and J shed 2 bases, with 17 bases lying between them. CDR1 is SGHTA and CDR2 is FQGNSA in the germline V gene. The CDR3 runs to 16 residues. The CDR3 is CASSLVSTQGPYEQYF. The CDR3 DNA reads as TGTGCCAGCAGCTTGGTTAGTACGCAGGGGCCCTACGAGCAGTACTTC. Together with reference TRBV7-2 and TRBJ2-7, the CDR3 gives the full variable domain: GAGVSQSPSNKVTEKGKDVELRCDPISGHTALYWYRQSLGQGLEFLIYFQGNSAPDKSGLPSDRFSAERTGGSVSTLTIQRTQQEDSAVYLCASSLVSTQGPYEQYFGPGTRLTVT.

The CDR3 DNA reads as TGTGCCATCAGTGAGGGCAGGGGGATCCCCACCATATATTTT. It encodes CAISEGRGIPTIYF. The V gene is TRBV10-3, the J gene TRBJ1-3, with TRBD1 identical over 7 bases. Unmatched junction bases numbered 7, after V lost 2 bases and J lost 9 bases. This CDR3 has 14 amino acids. The V gene's germline CDR1 is ENHRY and CDR2 SYGVKD.

The rearrangement joins TRBV9 to TRBJ2-5, with TRBD1 identical over 10 bases. This CDR3 spans 13 amino acids. CDR1 is SGDLS, CDR2 YYNGEE, per germline. Trimming took 2 bases from V and 5 from J; bases not matched to a gene: 0. CDR3 sequence: CASSVGQGETQYF. For the CDR3, the DNA is TGTGCCAGCAGCGTGGGACAGGGGGAGACCCAGTACTTC.

The chain links TRBV3-1 (or the pseudogene TRBV3-2) to TRBJ1-1; D possibly corresponds to TRBD1 (5 bases). The CDR3 extends over 14 amino acids. Germline V gene data show CDR1 as LGHDT and CDR2 as YNNKEL (reference sequence). Trimming removed 6 bases at V and 7 bases at J, with 18 bases between. The CDR3 DNA is TGTGCCAGCAGGCGTGGGGGGGGAGATCTTGAAGCTTTCTTT. Amino acids: CASRRGGGDLEAFF.

Details on this clone: This CDR3 is also generated by other DNA sequences in the sample. The V gene is TRBV20-1, the J gene TRBJ2-7; D unclear. CDR1 and CDR2 (germline): DFQATT, SNEGSKA (reference sequence). The germline V and J ends were trimmed by 0 bases and 4 bases, with 4 bases remaining between them. CDR3 length: 11 amino acids. The CDR3 DNA reads TGCAGTGCTAGAGACTTATACGAGCAGTACTTC. As protein: CSARDLYEQYF.

The V and J genes are TRBV2 and TRBJ2-1; D uncertain. Trimming took off 5 bases at V and 8 bases at J, with 10 bases between the two ends. Germline CDR1 and CDR2: SNHLY and FYNNEI. The CDR3 spans 12 residues. CDR3 region: CASSPLGHEQFF. Here the CDR3 DNA reads TGTGCCAGCAGTCCCCTAGGCCATGAGCAGTTCTTC. Using reference TRBV2 and TRBJ2-1 for the parts outside the CDR3, the full variable domain is EPEVTQTPSHQVTQMGQEVILRCVPISNHLYFYWYRQILGQKVEFLVSFYNNEISEKSEIFDDQFSVERPDGSNFTLKIRSTKLEDSAMYFCASSPLGHEQFFGPGTRLTVL.

The V call is TRBV10-3, the J call TRBJ1-5; 9 bases line up with TRBD1. The CDR3 is made up of 16 amino acids. CDR1 is ENHRY and CDR2 is SYGVKD in the germline V gene. The V segment lost 0 bases and the J segment 7 bases; nucleotides outside the gene matches: 7. CDR3 DNA: TGTGCCATCAGTGAGTCTTTGGGGACAGGGAACCAGCCCCAGCATTTT. Amino acids: CAISESLGTGNQPQHF.

The CDR3 loop reads CATIRPRRGSPLHF. Here the CDR3 DNA reads TGTGCCACCATCCGCCCCCGGCGGGGAAGCCCCCTCCACTTT. This chain connects TRBV6-5 to TRBJ1-6; unclear D gene. Trimming pared 10 bases from V and 13 bases from J, leaving 23 bases between. Germline CDR1 is MNHEY and CDR2 is SVGAGI. This CDR3 has 14 residues.

V gene TRBV19 combines with J gene TRBJ1-2, with D tentatively TRBD1 (5 bases). This CDR3 spans 18 amino acids. Looked up from germline, CDR1 is LNHDA and CDR2 is SQIVND (reference sequence). V dropped 4 bases and J dropped 0 bases, with 21 bases sitting between them. The CDR3 reads CASSTTLLRDRSNYGYTF. The CDR3 DNA follows: TGTGCCAGTAGTACCACCCTCTTGCGGGACCGGTCTAACTATGGCTACACCTTC.